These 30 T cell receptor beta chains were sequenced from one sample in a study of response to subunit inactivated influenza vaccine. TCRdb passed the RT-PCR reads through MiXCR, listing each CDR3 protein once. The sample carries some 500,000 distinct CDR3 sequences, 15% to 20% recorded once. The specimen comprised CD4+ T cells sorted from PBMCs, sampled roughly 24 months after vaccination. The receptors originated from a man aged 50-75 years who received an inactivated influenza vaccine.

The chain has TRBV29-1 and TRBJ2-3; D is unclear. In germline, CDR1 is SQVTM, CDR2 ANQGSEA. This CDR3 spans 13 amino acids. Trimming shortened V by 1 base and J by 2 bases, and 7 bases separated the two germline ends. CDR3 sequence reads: CSVEAVTTDTQYF. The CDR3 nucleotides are TGCAGCGTTGAAGCTGTTACCACAGATACGCAGTATTTT.

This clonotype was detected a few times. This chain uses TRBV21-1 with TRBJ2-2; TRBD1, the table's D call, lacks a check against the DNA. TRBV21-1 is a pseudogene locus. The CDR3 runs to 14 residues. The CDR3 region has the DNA TGTGCCAGCACCCAGGGAAGGGGCACCGGGGAGCTGTTTTTT. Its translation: CASTQGRGTGELFF.

The chain's CDR3 is CASSAVEDRGSGNTIYF. CDR3 DNA: TGTGCCAGCAGCGCAGTAGAGGACAGGGGCTCTGGAAACACCATATATTTT. The rearrangement joins TRBV21-1 to TRBJ1-3; TRBD1 was called by the table and not checked on the DNA. TRBV21-1 is a pseudogene locus. This CDR3 comprises 17 residues.

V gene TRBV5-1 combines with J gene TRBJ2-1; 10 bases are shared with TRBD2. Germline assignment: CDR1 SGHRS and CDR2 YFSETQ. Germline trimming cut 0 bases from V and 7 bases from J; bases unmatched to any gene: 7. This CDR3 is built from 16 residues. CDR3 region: CASSLELAGPVNEQFF. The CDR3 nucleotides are TGCGCCAGCAGCTTGGAACTAGCGGGGCCCGTAAATGAGCAGTTCTTC.

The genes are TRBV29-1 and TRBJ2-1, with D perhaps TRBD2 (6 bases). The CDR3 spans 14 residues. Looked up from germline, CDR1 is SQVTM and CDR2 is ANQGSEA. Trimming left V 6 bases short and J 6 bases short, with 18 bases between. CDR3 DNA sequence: TGCAGCGTAGACACGGGGACGGGGGTCAATGAGCAGTTCTTC. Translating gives CSVDTGTGVNEQFF.

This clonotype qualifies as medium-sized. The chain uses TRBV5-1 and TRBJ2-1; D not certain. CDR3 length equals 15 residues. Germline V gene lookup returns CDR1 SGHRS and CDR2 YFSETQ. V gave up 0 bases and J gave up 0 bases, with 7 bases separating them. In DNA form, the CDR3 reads TGCGCCAGCAGCTTGGATGGCAGCTCCTACAATGAGCAGTTCTTC. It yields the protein CASSLDGSSYNEQFF.

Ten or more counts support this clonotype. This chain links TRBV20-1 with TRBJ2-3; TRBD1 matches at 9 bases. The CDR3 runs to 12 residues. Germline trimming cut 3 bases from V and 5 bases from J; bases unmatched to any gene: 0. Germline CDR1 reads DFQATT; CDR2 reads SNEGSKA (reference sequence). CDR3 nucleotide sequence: TGCAGTGCTAGGACAGGGGGAGATACGCAGTATTTT. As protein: CSARTGGDTQYF.

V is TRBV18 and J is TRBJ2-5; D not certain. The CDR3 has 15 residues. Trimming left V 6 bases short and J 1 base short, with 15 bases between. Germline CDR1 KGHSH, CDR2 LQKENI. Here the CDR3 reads CASSYTVQPQETQYF. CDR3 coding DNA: TGTGCCAGCTCTTATACAGTCCAGCCCCAAGAGACCCAGTACTTC. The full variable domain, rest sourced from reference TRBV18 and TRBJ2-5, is NAGVMQNPRHLVRRRGQEARLRCSPMKGHSHVYWYRQLPEEGLKFMVYLQKENIIDESGMPKERFSAEFPKEGPSILRIQQVVRGDSAAYFCASSYTVQPQETQYFGPGTRLLVL.

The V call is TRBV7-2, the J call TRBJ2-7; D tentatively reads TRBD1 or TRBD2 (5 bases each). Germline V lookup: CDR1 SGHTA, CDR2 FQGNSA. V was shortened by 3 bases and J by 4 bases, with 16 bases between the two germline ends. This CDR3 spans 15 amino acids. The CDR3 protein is CASSFHQGEGYEQYF. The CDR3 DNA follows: TGTGCCAGCAGCTTTCATCAGGGAGAGGGTTACGAGCAGTACTTC.

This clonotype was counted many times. DNA of the CDR3: TGTGCCAGCAGCCAAGGGGGGAGGGGATTAGGAGGCATTCAGTACTTC. Translation gives CASSQGGRGLGGIQYF. This sequence joins TRBV3-1 and TRBJ2-4; 7 positions agree with TRBD2. CDR3 length: 16 amino acids. V lost 1 base to trimming and J lost 9 bases; unmatched junction nucleotides: 12. CDR1 LGHDT and CDR2 YNNKEL come from the germline V gene (reference sequence).

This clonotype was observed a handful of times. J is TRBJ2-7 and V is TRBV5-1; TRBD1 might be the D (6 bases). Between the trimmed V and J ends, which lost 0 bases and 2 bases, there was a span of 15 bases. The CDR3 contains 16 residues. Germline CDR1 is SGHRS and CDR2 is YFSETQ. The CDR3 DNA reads TGCGCCAGCAGCTTGGAGTTGGGCAGGGGTGCCTACGAGCAGTACTTC. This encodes CASSLELGRGAYEQYF. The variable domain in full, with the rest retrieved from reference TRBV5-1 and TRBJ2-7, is KAGVTQTPRYLIKTRGQQVTLSCSPISGHRSVSWYQQTPGQGLQFLFEYFSETQRNKGNFPGRFSGRQFSNSRSEMNVSTLELGDSALYLCASSLELGRGAYEQYFGPGTRLTVT.

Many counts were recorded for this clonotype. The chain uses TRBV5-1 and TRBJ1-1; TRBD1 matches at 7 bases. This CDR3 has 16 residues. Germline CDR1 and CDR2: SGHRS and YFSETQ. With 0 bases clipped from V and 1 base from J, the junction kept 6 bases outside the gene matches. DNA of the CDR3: TGCGCCAGCAGCTTGGAGCAGGGGGTAGGGAACACTGAAGCTTTCTTT. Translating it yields CASSLEQGVGNTEAFF.

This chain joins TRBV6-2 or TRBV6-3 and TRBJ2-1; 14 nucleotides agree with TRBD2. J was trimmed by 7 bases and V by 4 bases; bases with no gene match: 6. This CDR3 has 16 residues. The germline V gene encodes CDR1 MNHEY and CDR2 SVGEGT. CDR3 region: CASSSGTSGRTNEQFF. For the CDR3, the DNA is TGTGCCAGCAGTTCCGGGACTAGCGGGAGAACGAATGAGCAGTTCTTC.

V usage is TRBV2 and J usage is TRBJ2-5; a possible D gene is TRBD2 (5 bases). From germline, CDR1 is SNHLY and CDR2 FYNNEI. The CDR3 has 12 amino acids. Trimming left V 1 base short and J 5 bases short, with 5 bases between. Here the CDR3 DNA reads TGTGCCAGCAGTGAAGGAGGGGAGACCCAGTACTTC. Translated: CASSEGGETQYF.

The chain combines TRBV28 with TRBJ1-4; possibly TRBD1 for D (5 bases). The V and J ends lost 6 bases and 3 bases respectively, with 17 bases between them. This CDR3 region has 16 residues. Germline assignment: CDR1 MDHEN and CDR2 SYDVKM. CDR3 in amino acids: CASSPAGARANEKLFF. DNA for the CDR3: TGTGCCAGCAGCCCCGCTGGGGCGCGGGCTAATGAAAAACTGTTTTTT. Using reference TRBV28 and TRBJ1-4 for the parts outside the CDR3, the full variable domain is DVKVTQSSRYLVKRTGEKVFLECVQDMDHENMFWYRQDPGLGLRLIYFSYDVKMKEKGDIPEGYSVSREKKERFSLILESASTNQTSMYLCASSPAGARANEKLFFGSGTQLSVL.

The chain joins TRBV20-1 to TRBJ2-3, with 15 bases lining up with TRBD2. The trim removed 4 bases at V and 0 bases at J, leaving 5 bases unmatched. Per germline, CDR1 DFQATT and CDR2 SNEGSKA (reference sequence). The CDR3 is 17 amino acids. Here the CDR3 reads CSANSGLAGGSTDTQYF. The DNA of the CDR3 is TGCAGTGCTAACTCCGGACTAGCGGGAGGGAGCACAGATACGCAGTATTTT.

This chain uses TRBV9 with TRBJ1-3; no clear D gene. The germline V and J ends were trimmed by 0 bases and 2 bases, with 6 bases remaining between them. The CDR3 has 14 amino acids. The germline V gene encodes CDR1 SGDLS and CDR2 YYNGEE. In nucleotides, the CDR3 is TGTGCCAGCAGCGTAGTCACGGCTGGAAACACCATATATTTT. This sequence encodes CASSVVTAGNTIYF. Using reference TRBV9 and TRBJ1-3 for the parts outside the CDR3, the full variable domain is DSGVTQTPKHLITATGQRVTLRCSPRSGDLSVYWYQQSLDQGLQFLIQYYNGEERAKGNILERFSAQQFPDLHSELNLSSLELGDSALYFCASSVVTAGNTIYFGEGSWLTVV.

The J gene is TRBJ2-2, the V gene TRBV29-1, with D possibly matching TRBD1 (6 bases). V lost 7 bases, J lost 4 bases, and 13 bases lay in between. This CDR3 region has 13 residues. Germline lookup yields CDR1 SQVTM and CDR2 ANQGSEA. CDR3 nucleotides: TGCAGCGGTAGCCAGGGGTCCACCGGGGAGCTGTTTTTT. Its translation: CSGSQGSTGELFF.

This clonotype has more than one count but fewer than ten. DNA of the CDR3: TGTGCCAGCAGTTTAGGTGGTCAAGCCCAGCATTTT. It codes for CASSLGGQAQHF. This chain links TRBV12-3 or TRBV12-4 with TRBJ1-5; D gene ambiguous. CDR3 size: 12 residues. V lost 1 base and J lost 11, with 9 bases in between.

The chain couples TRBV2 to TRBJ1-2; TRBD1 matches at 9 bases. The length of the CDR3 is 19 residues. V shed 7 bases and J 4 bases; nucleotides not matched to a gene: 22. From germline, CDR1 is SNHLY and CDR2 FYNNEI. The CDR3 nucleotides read TGTGCCAGCAATCCACTTGGACAGGGGAGGATATCGATGAGCTATGGCTACACCTTC. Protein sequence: CASNPLGQGRISMSYGYTF.

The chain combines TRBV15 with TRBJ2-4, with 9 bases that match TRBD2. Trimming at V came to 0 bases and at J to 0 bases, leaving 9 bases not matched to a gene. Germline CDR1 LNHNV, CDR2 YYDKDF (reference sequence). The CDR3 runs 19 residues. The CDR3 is CATSREAGGLVLAKNIQYF. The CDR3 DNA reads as TGTGCCACCAGCAGAGAAGCGGGGGGCCTTGTGCTAGCCAAAAACATTCAGTACTTC. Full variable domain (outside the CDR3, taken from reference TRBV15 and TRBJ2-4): DAMVIQNPRYQVTQFGKPVTLSCSQTLNHNVMYWYQQKSSQAPKLLFHYYDKDFNNEADTPDNFQSRRPNTSFCFLDIRSPGLGDTAMYLCATSREAGGLVLAKNIQYFGAGTRLSVL.

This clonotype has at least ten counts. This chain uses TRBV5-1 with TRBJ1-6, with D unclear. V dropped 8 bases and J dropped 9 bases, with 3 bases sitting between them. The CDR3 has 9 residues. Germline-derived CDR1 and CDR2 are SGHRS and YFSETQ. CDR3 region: CASSSPLHF. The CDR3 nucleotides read TGCGCCAGTTCTTCACCCCTCCACTTT.

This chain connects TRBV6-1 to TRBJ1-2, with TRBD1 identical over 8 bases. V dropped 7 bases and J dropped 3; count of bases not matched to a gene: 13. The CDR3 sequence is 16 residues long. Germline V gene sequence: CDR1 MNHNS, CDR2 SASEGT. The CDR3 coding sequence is TGTGCCAGCACCAGGACAGGGCATAAGTCGGACTATGGCTACACCTTC. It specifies CASTRTGHKSDYGYTF.

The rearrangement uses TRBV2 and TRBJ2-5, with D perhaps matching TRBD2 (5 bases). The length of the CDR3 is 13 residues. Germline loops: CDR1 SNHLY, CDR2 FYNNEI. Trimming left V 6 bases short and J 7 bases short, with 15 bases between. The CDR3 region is CASRALAYGTQYF. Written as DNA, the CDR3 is TGTGCCAGCAGGGCCTTAGCGTATGGGACCCAGTACTTC.

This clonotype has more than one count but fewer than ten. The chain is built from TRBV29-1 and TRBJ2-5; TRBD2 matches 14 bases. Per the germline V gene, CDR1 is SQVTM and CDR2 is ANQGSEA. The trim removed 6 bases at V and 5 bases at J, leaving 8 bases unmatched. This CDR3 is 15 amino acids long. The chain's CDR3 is CSVSRTSGGSETQYF. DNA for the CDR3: TGCAGCGTAAGCCGGACTAGCGGGGGGAGCGAGACCCAGTACTTC.

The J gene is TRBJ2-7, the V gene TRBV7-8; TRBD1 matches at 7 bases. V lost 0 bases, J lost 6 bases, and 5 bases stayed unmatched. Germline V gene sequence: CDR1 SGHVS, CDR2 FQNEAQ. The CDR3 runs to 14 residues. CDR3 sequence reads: CASSLAIGDSEQYF. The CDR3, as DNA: TGTGCCAGCAGCTTAGCGATTGGGGACAGCGAGCAGTACTTC.

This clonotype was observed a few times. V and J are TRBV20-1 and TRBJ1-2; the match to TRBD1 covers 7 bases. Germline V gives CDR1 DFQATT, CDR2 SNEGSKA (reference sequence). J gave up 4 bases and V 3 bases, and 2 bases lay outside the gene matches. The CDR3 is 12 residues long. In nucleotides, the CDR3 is TGCAGTGCTAGTAGGGGGCCCTATGGCTACACCTTC. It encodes CSASRGPYGYTF.

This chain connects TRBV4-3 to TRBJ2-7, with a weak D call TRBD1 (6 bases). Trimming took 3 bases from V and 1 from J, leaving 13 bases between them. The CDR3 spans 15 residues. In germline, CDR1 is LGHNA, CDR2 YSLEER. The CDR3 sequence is CASSQGTTGSYEQYF. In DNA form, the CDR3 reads TGCGCCAGCAGCCAGGGGACGACAGGATCCTACGAGCAGTACTTC.

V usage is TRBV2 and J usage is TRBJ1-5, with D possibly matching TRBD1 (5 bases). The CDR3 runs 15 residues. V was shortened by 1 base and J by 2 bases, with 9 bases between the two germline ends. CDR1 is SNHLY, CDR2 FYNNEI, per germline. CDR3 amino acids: CASSEGIGGNQPQHF. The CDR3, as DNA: TGTGCCAGCAGTGAAGGCATAGGGGGCAATCAGCCCCAGCATTTT.

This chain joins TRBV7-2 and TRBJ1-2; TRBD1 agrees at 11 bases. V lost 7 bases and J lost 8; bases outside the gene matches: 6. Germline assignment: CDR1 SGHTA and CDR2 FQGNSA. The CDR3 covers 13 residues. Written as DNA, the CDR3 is TGTGCCAGCAACAGGGACAGGGGGAACGGCTACACCTTC. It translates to CASNRDRGNGYTF. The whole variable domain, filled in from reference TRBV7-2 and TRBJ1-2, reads GAGVSQSPSNKVTEKGKDVELRCDPISGHTALYWYRQSLGQGLEFLIYFQGNSAPDKSGLPSDRFSAERTGGSVSTLTIQRTQQEDSAVYLCASNRDRGNGYTFGSGTRLTVV.